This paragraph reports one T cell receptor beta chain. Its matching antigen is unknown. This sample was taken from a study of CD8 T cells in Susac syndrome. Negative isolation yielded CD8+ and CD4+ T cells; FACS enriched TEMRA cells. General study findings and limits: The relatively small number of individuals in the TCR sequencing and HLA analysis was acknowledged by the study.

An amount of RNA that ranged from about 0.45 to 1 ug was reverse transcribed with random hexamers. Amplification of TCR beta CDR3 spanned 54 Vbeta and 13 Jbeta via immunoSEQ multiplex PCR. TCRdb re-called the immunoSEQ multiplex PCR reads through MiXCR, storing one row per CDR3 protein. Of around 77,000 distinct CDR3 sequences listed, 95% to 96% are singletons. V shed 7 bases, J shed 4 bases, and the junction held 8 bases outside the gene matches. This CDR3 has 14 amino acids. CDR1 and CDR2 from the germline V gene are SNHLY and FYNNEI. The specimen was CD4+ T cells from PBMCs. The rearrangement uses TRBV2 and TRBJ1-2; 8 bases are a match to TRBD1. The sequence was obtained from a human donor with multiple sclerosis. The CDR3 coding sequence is TGTGCCAGCAATCCGGACAGGGCGGGCTATGGCTACACCTTC. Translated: CASNPDRAGYGYTF.